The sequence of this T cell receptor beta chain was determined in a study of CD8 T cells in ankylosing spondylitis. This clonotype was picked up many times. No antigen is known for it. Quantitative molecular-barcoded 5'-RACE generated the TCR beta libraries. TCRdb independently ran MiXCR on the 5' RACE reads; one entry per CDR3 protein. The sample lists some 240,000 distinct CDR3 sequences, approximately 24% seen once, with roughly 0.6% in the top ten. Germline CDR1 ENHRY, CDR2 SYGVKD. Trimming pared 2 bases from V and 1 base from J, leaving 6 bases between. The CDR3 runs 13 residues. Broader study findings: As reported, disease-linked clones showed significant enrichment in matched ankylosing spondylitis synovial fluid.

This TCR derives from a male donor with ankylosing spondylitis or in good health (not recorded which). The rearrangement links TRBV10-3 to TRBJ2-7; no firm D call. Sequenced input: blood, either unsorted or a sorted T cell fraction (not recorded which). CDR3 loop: CAISEGISYEQYF. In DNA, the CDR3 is TGTGCCATCAGTGAGGGGATTTCCTACGAGCAGTACTTC.